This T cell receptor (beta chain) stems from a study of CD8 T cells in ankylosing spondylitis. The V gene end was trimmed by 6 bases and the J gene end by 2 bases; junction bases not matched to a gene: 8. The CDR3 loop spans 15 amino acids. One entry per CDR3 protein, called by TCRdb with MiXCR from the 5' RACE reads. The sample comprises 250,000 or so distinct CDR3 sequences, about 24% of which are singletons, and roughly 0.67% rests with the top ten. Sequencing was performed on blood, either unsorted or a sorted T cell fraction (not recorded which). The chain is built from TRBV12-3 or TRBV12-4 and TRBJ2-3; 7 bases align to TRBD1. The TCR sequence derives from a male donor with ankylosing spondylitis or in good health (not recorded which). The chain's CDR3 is CASRNHRGITDTQYF. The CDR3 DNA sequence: TGTGCCAGCAGAAATCACAGGGGCATCACAGATACGCAGTATTTT.